This T cell receptor beta chain originates from a study of long-term antiretroviral therapy in people with HIV. Findings of the study overall: Across all time points, the repertoire was dominated by clones that expanded before ART. An increase in diversity followed ART, yet levels stayed below transplant donor controls. Older ART regimens may have been in use when blood was drawn between the mid-2000s and the late 2010s.

Version v3.0 of the immunoSEQ assay was performed at survey level. Sequencing was directed toward 40,000-50,000 T-cell genomes in each sample. This table comes from immunoSEQ multiplex PCR, and its TCRdb copy is limited to in-frame clones, with some not included. The sample shows under 20,000 clones, roughly 78% of them seen only once. Germline lookup yields CDR1 SGHRS and CDR2 YFSETQ. With 0 bases removed from V and 2 bases from J, the gap between germline ends came to 5 bases. This CDR3 is built from 13 residues. This clone was recorded once. Its specificity is unknown. The gene calls are TRBV5-1 and TRBJ1-1; D call uncertain. The TCR originated in a middle-aged woman with HIV. Source: unsorted PBMCs, taken 0.2 years after starting antiretroviral therapy. As DNA, the CDR3 is TGCGCCAGCAGCTTGGGGGTCAACACTGAAGCTTTCTTT. Protein: CASSLGVNTEAFF.